These T cell receptor beta chains were read from a single sample in a study of OX40 agonist ivuxolimab in advanced cancers. Sequenced by immunoSEQ multiplex PCR; TCRdb stores in-frame clones only, minus some. Of about 73,000 clones listed, around nine tenths were seen once; the top ten hold less than 0.8%. This material consisted of CD4+ or CD8+ T cells sorted from blood, taken in a trial of the OX40 agonist ivuxolimab. The receptors were sampled from an adult with an advanced solid tumor such as melanoma, head and neck, liver or kidney cancer. Both conserved end residues are part of each CDR3. Each record gives: J gene, clone size, V gene, D gene, CDR3 DNA, CDR3 protein. D genes are given only for firm matches. Rows may omit the clone size; those that give it use once, few, many or a size class.

TRBJ2-7	NA	TRBV2	TRBD2	TGTGCCAGCAGTGAAGCGGGACTAGCAGTCTACGAGCAGTACTTC	CASSEAGLAVYEQYF
TRBJ1-4	NA	TRBV27	NA	TGTGCCAGCAGCGCATCCGTCCCTGCGCAGGGGCGAGGGGAAAAACTGTTTTTT	CASSASVPAQGRGEKLFF
TRBJ1-1	NA	TRBV19	NA	TGTGCCAGCCGCCGAGGGGGGGAGAGTGCTGAAGCTTTCTTT	CASRRGGESAEAFF
TRBJ1-5	NA	TRBV6-6	NA	TGTGCCAGCAGTTACGGGTTGGGGAGCAATCAGCCCCAGCATTTT	CASSYGLGSNQPQHF
TRBJ2-3	NA	TRBV7-6	TRBD2	TGTGCCAGCAGCTTAGTGACCTCGACTAGCGGCACAGATACGCAGTATTTT	CASSLVTSTSGTDTQYF
TRBJ2-2	NA	TRBV27	TRBD2	TGTGCCAGCAGTTCCACTAGCGGTTGGGGGACCGGGGAGCTGTTTTTT	CASSSTSGWGTGELFF
TRBJ1-4	few	TRBV11-2	TRBD1	TGTGCCAGCAGCCGGGACAGGGGGCTAACTAATGAAAAACTGTTTTTT	CASSRDRGLTNEKLFF
TRBJ2-7	NA	TRBV29-1	TRBD1	TGCAGCGTCATGGACAGGGACATTAAGGAGCAGTACTTC	CSVMDRDIKEQYF
TRBJ2-7	once	TRBV6-5	NA	TGTGCCAGCAGTTTAGGAGGCCGGAGCTCCTACGAGCAGTACTTC	CASSLGGRSSYEQYF
TRBJ1-2	NA	TRBV7-9	NA	TGTGCCAGCAGCTTAGAGTCCGCACCGGGGGGCTACACCTTC	CASSLESAPGGYTF
TRBJ2-3	once	TRBV18	NA	TGTGCCAGCTCACCATTAAGCGGCACAGATACGCAGTATTTT	CASSPLSGTDTQYF
TRBJ2-1	NA	TRBV10-3	TRBD2	TGTGCCATCAGGCGTGGGACTAGCGAATACAATGAGCAGTTCTTC	CAIRRGTSEYNEQFF
TRBJ1-2	NA	TRBV4-1	NA	TGCGCCAGCAGCCAAGAGTCGGGGGGGAGTCGCGGCTACACCTTC	CASSQESGGSRGYTF
TRBJ2-1	NA	TRBV7-9	NA	TGTGCCAGCAGGGCCCTGGGGTTCTCCTACAATGAGCAGTTCTTC	CASRALGFSYNEQFF
TRBJ2-7	NA	TRBV27	NA	TGTGCCAGCAGTTTTCAAAAGGGGGAGGGACAAGGGCGGCACGAGCAGTACTTC	CASSFQKGEGQGRHEQYF
TRBJ2-6	NA	TRBV18	NA	TGTGCCAGCTCACCTGGGGGCTTGGGGGTCAACGTCCTGACTTTC	CASSPGGLGVNVLTF
TRBJ2-3	NA	TRBV18	TRBD2	TGTGCCAGCTCACCACCAGGCGGGGGAACTAGCACAGATACGCAGTATTTT	CASSPPGGGTSTDTQYF
TRBJ2-2	NA	TRBV2	TRBD1	TGTGCCAGCAGTGACCAGGGGGCAGGGGAGCTGTTTTTT	CASSDQGAGELFF
TRBJ2-7	NA	TRBV6-5	TRBD2	TGTGCCAGCCAGGCGACTAGCGGGATTGGGTACTTC	CASQATSGIGYF
TRBJ1-5	NA	TRBV28	TRBD1	TGTGCCACACGGGGACAGGGGAATCAGCCCCAGCATTTT	CATRGQGNQPQHF
TRBJ1-1	few	TRBV2	NA	TGTGCCAGCAGTTACCGGGGAGGGGGGGGCACTGAAGCTTTCTTT	CASSYRGGGGTEAFF
TRBJ2-7	NA	TRBV7-2	TRBD2	TGTGCCAGCAGCCTTCTACCGGGGGGGAGCCCGGCCGAGCAGTACTTC	CASSLLPGGSPAEQYF
TRBJ2-7	NA	TRBV10-3	TRBD2	TGTGCCATCAGTGGGGGCGGGGGGAACGGCGAGCAGTACTTC	CAISGGGGNGEQYF
TRBJ1-6	once	TRBV19	NA	TGTGCCAGTAGTCTTACCTGGGATTCACCCCTCCACTTT	CASSLTWDSPLHF
TRBJ2-7	NA	TRBV2	TRBD2	TGTGCCAGCACAGGACTAGCGGGAGTGAGCTACGAGCAGTACTTC	CASTGLAGVSYEQYF
TRBJ2-5	NA	TRBV10-3	NA	TGTGCCATCAGGAGGGCGGGGAATGGGGAGGAGACCCAGTACTTC	CAIRRAGNGEETQYF
TRBJ1-1	NA	TRBV5-1	NA	TGCGCCAGCAGCCAGGACCTCCTGAACACTGAAGCTTTCTTT	CASSQDLLNTEAFF
TRBJ1-4	NA	TRBV19	NA	TGTGCCAGTAGTTTCAGGGTGGGGAATGAAAAACTGTTTTTT	CASSFRVGNEKLFF
TRBJ1-1	NA	TRBV5-1	TRBD1	TGCGCCAGCAGCTTGGGCAGGGGGCAAGCTGAAGCTTTCTTT	CASSLGRGQAEAFF
TRBJ1-1	once	TRBV7-9	NA	TGTGCCAGCAGCTTAGACCAGGGCACTGAAGCTTTCTTT	CASSLDQGTEAFF
TRBJ1-1	NA	TRBV28	NA	TGTGCCAGCAGCCTAGGCGGATCGATGAACACTGAAGCTTTCTTT	CASSLGGSMNTEAFF
TRBJ1-2	NA	TRBV29-1	NA	TGCAGCGGTGTCTCGTCCCCGGGGGGCTACACCTTC	CSGVSSPGGYTF
TRBJ2-3	NA	TRBV4-1	NA	TGCGCCAGCAGCCCCTATGACTTCACAGATACGCAGTATTTT	CASSPYDFTDTQYF
TRBJ2-2	NA	TRBV6-1	NA	TGTGCCAGCAGGAGAGTCGGGGAGCTGTTTTTT	CASRRVGELFF
TRBJ2-5	once	TRBV19	TRBD2	TGTGCCAGTAAATTGAGGGGAGGGGAGACCCAGTACTTC	CASKLRGGETQYF
TRBJ1-2	NA	TRBV2	TRBD1	TGTGCCAGCAGCCCGGGACAGGGGGTTTCTGGCTACACCTTC	CASSPGQGVSGYTF
TRBJ2-1	NA	TRBV6-1	NA	TGTGCCAGCAGTGAAGTGGGGCGGGGAGGTTCCTACAATGAGCAGTTCTTC	CASSEVGRGGSYNEQFF
TRBJ1-5	NA	TRBV7-8	NA	TGTGCCAGCAGCTTATCGTATCAGCCCCAGCATTTT	CASSLSYQPQHF
TRBJ1-2	once	TRBV6-6	TRBD1	TGTGCCAGCAGACGGGACAGCGTTTTCTATGGCTACACCTTC	CASRRDSVFYGYTF
TRBJ2-1	NA	TRBV20-1	NA	TGCAGTGCTAGTTCGGGAATCGAGCAGTTCTTC	CSASSGIEQFF
TRBJ1-2	once	TRBV5-1	NA	TGCGCCAGCAGCCCCTTGGCAGGCCTTAACTATGGCTACACCTTC	CASSPLAGLNYGYTF
TRBJ2-1	NA	TRBV28	NA	TGTGCCAGCGGGGAAGGAGTTCAGAATGAGCAGTTCTTC	CASGEGVQNEQFF
TRBJ2-1	NA	TRBV5-8	TRBD1	TGTGCCAGCAGCTTGGGACAGGGAACCTACAATGAGCAGTTCTTC	CASSLGQGTYNEQFF
TRBJ1-1	NA	TRBV29-1	TRBD1	TGCAGCGGGACAAGGACAGGGAACACTGAAGCTTTCTTT	CSGTRTGNTEAFF
TRBJ2-4	NA	TRBV5-1	NA	TGCGCCAGCAGCTCTGGACAGCTACTAGCCAAAAACATTCAGTACTTC	CASSSGQLLAKNIQYF
TRBJ2-7	few	TRBV10-3	TRBD2	TGTGCCATCCGACTAGCGGGAGTGGGTGAGCAGTACTTC	CAIRLAGVGEQYF
TRBJ1-1	NA	TRBV28	TRBD1	TGTGCCAGCACCTCGGACAGGTATTTGAACACTGAAGCTTTCTTT	CASTSDRYLNTEAFF
TRBJ2-1	NA	TRBV5-1	NA	TGCGCCAGCAGCCGGGATGGGGGAATCAATGAGCAGTTCTTC	CASSRDGGINEQFF
TRBJ1-3	NA	TRBV10-3	NA	TGTGCCAGATACAGGGCTCTTTACGGAAACACCATATATTTT	CARYRALYGNTIYF
TRBJ2-2	NA	TRBV30	TRBD2	TGTGCCTTTAGCGGGAGGGCCGTGACCGGGGAGCTGTTTTTT	CAFSGRAVTGELFF
TRBJ2-1	few	TRBV28	NA	TGTGCCAGCAGTTCCCTCTACAACCATGAGCAGTTCTTC	CASSSLYNHEQFF
TRBJ1-1	NA	TRBV30	TRBD1	TGTGCCTGGAGTGTACAGGGGGCGACGGGAACTGAAGCTTTCTTT	CAWSVQGATGTEAFF
TRBJ2-7	once	TRBV28	NA	TGTGCCAGCAGTTTACTGGCGACTAGCTCCTACGAGCAGTACTTC	CASSLLATSSYEQYF
TRBJ1-5	NA	TRBV5-1	NA	TGCGCCAGCAGCTTCACGGTCGATCAGCCCCAGCATTTT	CASSFTVDQPQHF
TRBJ2-2	NA	TRBV9	NA	TGTGCCAGCAGCGTAGGTCCAGGGGACACCGGGGAGCTGTTTTTT	CASSVGPGDTGELFF